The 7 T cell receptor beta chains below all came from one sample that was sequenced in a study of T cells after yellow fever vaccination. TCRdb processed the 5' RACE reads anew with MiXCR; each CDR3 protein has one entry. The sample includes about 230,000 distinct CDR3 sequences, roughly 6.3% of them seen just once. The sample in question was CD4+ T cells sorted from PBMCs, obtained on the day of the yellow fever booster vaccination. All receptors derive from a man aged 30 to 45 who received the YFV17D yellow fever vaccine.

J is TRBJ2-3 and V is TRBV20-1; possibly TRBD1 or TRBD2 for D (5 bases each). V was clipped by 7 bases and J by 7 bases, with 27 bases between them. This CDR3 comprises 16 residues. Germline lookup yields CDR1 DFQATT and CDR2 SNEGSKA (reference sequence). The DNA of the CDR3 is TGCAGTGTTATACTCACCGGGGCGGGCCTGGGGAATACGCAGTATTTT. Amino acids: CSVILTGAGLGNTQYF.

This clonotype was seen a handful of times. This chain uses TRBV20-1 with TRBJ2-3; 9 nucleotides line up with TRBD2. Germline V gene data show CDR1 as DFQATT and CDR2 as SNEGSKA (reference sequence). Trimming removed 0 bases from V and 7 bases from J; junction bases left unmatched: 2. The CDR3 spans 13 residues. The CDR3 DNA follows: TGCAGTGCTAGAGACCTAGCGGGAAATACGCAGTATTTT. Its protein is CSARDLAGNTQYF.

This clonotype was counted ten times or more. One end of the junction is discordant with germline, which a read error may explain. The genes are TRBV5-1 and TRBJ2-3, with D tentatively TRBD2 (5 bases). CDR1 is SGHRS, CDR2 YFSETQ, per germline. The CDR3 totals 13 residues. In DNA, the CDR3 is TGTGCCAGCAGCTTGAGGGGCACAGATACGCAGTATTTT. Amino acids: CASSLRGTDTQYF. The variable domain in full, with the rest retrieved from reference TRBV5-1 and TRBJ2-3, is KAGVTQTPRYLIKTRGQQVTLSCSPISGHRSVSWYQQTPGQGLQFLFEYFSETQRNKGNFPGRFSGRQFSNSRSEMNVSTLELGDSALYLCASSLRGTDTQYFGPGTRLTVL.

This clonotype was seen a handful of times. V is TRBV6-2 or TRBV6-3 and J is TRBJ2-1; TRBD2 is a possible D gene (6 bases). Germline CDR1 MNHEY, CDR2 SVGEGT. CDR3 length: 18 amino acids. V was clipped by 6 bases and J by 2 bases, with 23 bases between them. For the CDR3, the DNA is TGTGCCAGCAGACATACCCCCTACAGCGGGCTGGCCTACAATGAGCAGTTCTTC. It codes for CASRHTPYSGLAYNEQFF.

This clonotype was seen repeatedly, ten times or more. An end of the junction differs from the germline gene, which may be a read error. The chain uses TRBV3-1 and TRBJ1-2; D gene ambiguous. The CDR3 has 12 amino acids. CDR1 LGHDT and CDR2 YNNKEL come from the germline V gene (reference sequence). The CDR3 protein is CASSQDEPAPSF. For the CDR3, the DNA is TGTGCCAGCAGCCAAGATGAGCCGGCACCATCCTTC.

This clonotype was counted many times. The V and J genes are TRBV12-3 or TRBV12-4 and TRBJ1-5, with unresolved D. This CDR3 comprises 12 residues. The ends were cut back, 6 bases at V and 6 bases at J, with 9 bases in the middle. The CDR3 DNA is TGTGCCAGCAGCTGGGAGGGTCAGCCCCAGCATTTT. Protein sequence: CASSWEGQPQHF.

Here the CDR3 DNA reads TGTGCCAGCAGCTTAGGACCGCGCGGGCTTACCGGGGAGCTGTTTTTT. It yields the protein CASSLGPRGLTGELFF. The rearrangement links TRBV11-2 to TRBJ2-2, with TRBD2 as a possible D gene (5 bases). Germline V gene sequence: CDR1 SGHAT, CDR2 FQNNGV. V was pared by 1 base and J by 5 bases, with 14 bases between. This CDR3 spans 16 amino acids.